The rows below give T cell receptor beta chains drawn from one sample of a study of blood T cell repertoires in COVID-19. The table came from immunoSEQ multiplex PCR; TCRdb's copy has only in-frame clones and leaves some out. The data show around 73,000 clones, over 65% seen once. Sequencing was done on a sample of peripheral blood. The receptor set was obtained from a woman aged 55-75 years with acute or convalescent COVID-19. CDR3s include the opening cysteine and the closing phenylalanine or tryptophan. A D gene is named only where the DNA matches it firmly.

TRBJ1-2 | 14 | TRBV5-5 | NA | CASRPLQANYGYTF | TGTGCCAGCAGACCTCTACAGGCTAACTATGGCTACACCTTC
TRBJ1-4 | 14 | TRBV15 | NA | CATSRGGGNEKLFF | TGTGCCACCAGCAGGGGCGGGGGCAATGAAAAACTGTTTTTT
TRBJ1-2 | 14 | TRBV4-1 | NA | CASSQGRANYGYTF | TGCGCCAGCAGCCAAGGCAGGGCTAACTATGGCTACACCTTC
TRBJ1-2 | 15 | TRBV7-9 | NA | CASSLGAVLDYGYTF | TGTGCCAGCAGCTTAGGTGCAGTATTGGACTATGGCTACACCTTC
TRBJ2-2 | 13 | TRBV11-1 | NA | CASSFSLDGELFF | TGTGCCAGCAGCTTTTCTTTAGACGGGGAGCTGTTTTTT
TRBJ2-3 | 15 | TRBV9 | TRBD2 | CASSSGWTSTDTQYF | TGTGCCAGCAGTAGCGGGTGGACTAGCACAGATACGCAGTATTTT
TRBJ1-2 | 13 | TRBV2 | NA | CASSGQVNYGYTF | TGTGCCAGCAGTGGACAGGTCAACTATGGCTACACCTTC
TRBJ2-5 | 15 | TRBV5-1 | NA | CASSLLGRFGETQYF | TGCGCCAGCAGCTTGTTGGGGCGCTTCGGAGAGACCCAGTACTTC
TRBJ2-1 | 15 | TRBV27 | TRBD1 | CASSRGRGRFNEQFF | TGTGCCAGCAGCCGGGGCAGGGGGCGATTTAATGAGCAGTTCTTC
TRBJ1-5 | 13 | TRBV12-3/TRBV12-4 | NA | CASTTYLDQPQHF | TGTGCCAGCACCACCTATTTGGATCAGCCCCAGCATTTT
TRBJ2-1 | 15 | TRBV5-1 | TRBD2 | CASSLAVQHPDEQFF | TGCGCCAGCAGCCTAGCGGTCCAGCATCCCGATGAGCAGTTCTTC
TRBJ2-7 | 14 | TRBV5-1 | NA | CASSIRGASYEQYF | TGCGCCAGCAGCATCCGGGGGGCCTCCTACGAGCAGTACTTC
TRBJ1-1 | 15 | TRBV23-1 | NA | CASRTDRDFNTEAFF | TGCGCCAGCCGAACTGACAGAGACTTTAACACTGAAGCTTTCTTT
TRBJ2-6 | 15 | TRBV30 | TRBD1 | CAWKTTGQGANVLTF | TGTGCCTGGAAAACGACAGGGCAAGGGGCCAACGTCCTGACTTTC
TRBJ2-1 | 18 | TRBV4-2 | TRBD2 | CASSQAPFPTSGYNEQFF | TGTGCCAGCAGCCAAGCACCCTTTCCCACTAGCGGTTACAATGAGCAGTTCTTC
TRBJ1-1 | 13 | TRBV6-5 | TRBD1 | CASINRGRTEAFF | TGTGCCAGCATTAACAGGGGGCGCACTGAAGCTTTCTTT